A single TCR beta chain is shown here with its context. The antigen it binds to is not known. Base qualities were left out, and no much larger clone turns up one base away. TCR cDNA was synthesized by 5'RACE template switching, which introduced a universal primer site and unique molecular identifiers. Priming for cDNA synthesis came from both the TCR alpha and TCR beta constant segments. Two PCR steps were used to amplify libraries, with sample barcodes and sequencing adapters being added in the second step. Sequencing of libraries was performed on Illumina HiSeq 2500 (2x100 bp) or NovaSeq (2x150 bp). Turning to the authors' computational methods: Demultiplexing of reads and collapsing into UMI consensus sequences were performed with MIGEC, and V(D)J alignment was carried out with MiXCR. Using edgeR on replicate PBMC samples, clonotypes were called vaccine-responding if FDR was below 0.01 and the log2 fold change was above 5 up to day 15. CD4 or CD8 identity was assigned to each bulk clonotype according to whether the clonotype was present at higher abundance in the sequenced CD4 repertoire or the sequenced CD8 repertoire. The public reads were reprocessed in TCRdb via fastp at Q25 and MiXCR, keeping in-frame beta chains. Rows with one shared CDR3 protein collapse into an entry with the most common genes and DNA. The V and J calls were determined by TCRdb, not by the authors. Here the sample has a few hundred thousand distinct CDR3 sequences; less than 20% occur a single time. 17% of the sample lies in the top ten.

This record comes from a study of T cells after yellow fever vaccination (dated by TCRdb to the late 2010s). With respect to the entire study: The SMART-Seq v4 Ultra Low Input RNA kit was used to prepare libraries from fractions with low cell numbers. To follow T-cell clones before and after primary and booster YFV17D yellow fever vaccination, bulk TCR alpha and beta repertoires were sequenced over time. The cohort comprised two healthy male donors, one aged 18 to 30 and one aged 30 to 39 years. Blood samples were taken at several timepoints before and after primary and secondary immunization, and bulk PBMC replicates and cell subsets were isolated.

Explained via the paper, the treatment or condition label denotes: live attenuated yellow fever vaccine strain. At each blood-draw timepoint, two biological replicates of bulk PBMCs were collected. PBMCs were isolated from peripheral blood using a standard Ficoll-Paque protocol. TriZol was used to extract RNA from bulk PBMCs, from CD4 and CD8 fractions, and from dextramer-positive and dextramer-negative fractions. The paper's findings and limits, for the study overall: Computational filtering was needed because FACS-sorted repertoires could contain abundant contaminating clonotypes from the bulk population. After the booster, most clones that had expanded after primary vaccination were detected again (almost 97% of CD4 and 70% to 90% of CD8), suggesting broad maintenance of memory. The study included only two donors, which limits how far the findings can be generalized. The secondary T-cell response was found to be weaker but faster than the primary response, with a peak reached on day 5 rather than on day 15. A small fraction of clonotypes showed up in both the CD4 and CD8 compartments, probably as a result of convergent recombination.

V gives up 4 bases and J gives up 4 bases, and the segment between their germline ends measures 13 bases. CDR3 length: 14 amino acids, cysteine to phenylalanine. Only the CDR3 region is kept as DNA, spanning 42 bases read in frame from base 1. CDR1 and CDR2, per the germline V gene, are SGHDN and FVKESK. The sample in question was PBMCs, obtained more than 4 days after the first yellow fever vaccination. This chain is built from TRBV14 and TRBJ1-2, with the D gene uncertain. This receptor was obtained from a man aged 18 to 35 who received the YFV17D yellow fever vaccine. The CDR3 amino acid sequence is: CASSPGRDPYGYTF. The DNA sequence follows: TGTGCCAGCAGCCCCGGGAGAGATCCCTATGGCTACACCTTC.